This T cell receptor beta chain is from a study of blood T cells in healthy people across ages. Combining a sample-barcoded 5' primer with a J-beta primer mix, a second PCR ran for roughly 7 to 12 cycles. MiXCR, applied by TCRdb to the 5' RACE reads, yields one record per CDR3 protein. Here the sample spans around 1.5 million distinct CDR3 sequences, approximately 59% being singletons. CDR3 length: 12 residues. Germline V gene sequence: CDR1 LGHDT, CDR2 YNNKEL (reference sequence). This TCR derives from a man younger than 30 in good health. Sample: blood. This chain joins TRBV3-1 and TRBJ2-3; D gene unclear. The CDR3 sequence is CATSFSEDTQYF. CDR3 coding DNA: TGTGCGACCTCCTTTTCGGAAGATACGCAGTATTTT.